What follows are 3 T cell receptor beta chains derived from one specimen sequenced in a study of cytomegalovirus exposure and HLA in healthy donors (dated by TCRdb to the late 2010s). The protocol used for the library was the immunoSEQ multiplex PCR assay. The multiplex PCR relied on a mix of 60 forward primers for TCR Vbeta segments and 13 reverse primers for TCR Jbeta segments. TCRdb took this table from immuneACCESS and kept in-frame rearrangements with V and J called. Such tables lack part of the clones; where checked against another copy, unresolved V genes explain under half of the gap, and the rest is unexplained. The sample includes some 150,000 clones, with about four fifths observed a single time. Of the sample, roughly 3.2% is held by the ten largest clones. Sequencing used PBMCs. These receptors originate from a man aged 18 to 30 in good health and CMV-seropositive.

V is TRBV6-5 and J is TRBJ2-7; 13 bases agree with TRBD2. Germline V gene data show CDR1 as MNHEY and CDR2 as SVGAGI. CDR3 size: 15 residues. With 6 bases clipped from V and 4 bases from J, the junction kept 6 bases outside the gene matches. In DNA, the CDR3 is TGTGCCAGCAGACCGACTAGCGGGAGGAAGTACGAGCAGTACTTC. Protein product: CASRPTSGRKYEQYF.

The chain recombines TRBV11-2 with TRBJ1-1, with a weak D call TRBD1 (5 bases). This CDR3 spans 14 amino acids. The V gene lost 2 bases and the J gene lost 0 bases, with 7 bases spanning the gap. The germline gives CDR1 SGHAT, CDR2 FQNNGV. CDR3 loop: CASSLTGMNTEAFF. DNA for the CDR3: TGTGCCAGCAGCTTAACAGGTATGAACACTGAAGCTTTCTTT.

CDR3 sequence (DNA): TGCGCCAGCAGCCCGGGACAGGGGGCTAATCAGCCCCAGCATTTT. Encoded protein: CASSPGQGANQPQHF. The genes are TRBV5-1 and TRBJ1-5; TRBD1 matches 12 bases. CDR1 is SGHRS and CDR2 is YFSETQ in the germline V gene. V lost 4 bases and J lost 4; bases outside the gene matches: 3. This CDR3 region has 15 residues.